One T cell receptor (beta chain) is described in this entry. Its antigen is as yet unknown. Germline V gives CDR1 LGHNA, CDR2 YSLEER. The V and J ends lost 4 bases and 1 base respectively, with 15 bases between them. This CDR3 contains 16 residues. These data are taken from a study of beta chain features in type 1 diabetes. As for the study in general: In all, approximately 110 million sorted cells from all samples were analyzed. Study results and caveats: Shortening of TCRB CDR3s, moderate but significant, appeared in all four CD4+ subsets of Type 1 diabetes patients.

Reverse transcribing all isolated RNA meant expressed TCRB transcripts were sequenced. The assay was immunoSEQ multiplex PCR, and TCRdb's table has in-frame clones only and misses some. This sample has a few hundred thousand clones, with about 12% found just once. V gene TRBV4-3 combines with J gene TRBJ2-3; maybe TRBD2 (6 bases). The receptor's source is a woman under 30 with type 1 diabetes. Specimen: naive CD4+ T cells from blood. The CDR3 spells CASSPGTGARTDTQYF. Written as DNA, the CDR3 is TGCGCCAGCAGCCCGGGGACGGGAGCACGCACAGATACGCAGTATTTT.